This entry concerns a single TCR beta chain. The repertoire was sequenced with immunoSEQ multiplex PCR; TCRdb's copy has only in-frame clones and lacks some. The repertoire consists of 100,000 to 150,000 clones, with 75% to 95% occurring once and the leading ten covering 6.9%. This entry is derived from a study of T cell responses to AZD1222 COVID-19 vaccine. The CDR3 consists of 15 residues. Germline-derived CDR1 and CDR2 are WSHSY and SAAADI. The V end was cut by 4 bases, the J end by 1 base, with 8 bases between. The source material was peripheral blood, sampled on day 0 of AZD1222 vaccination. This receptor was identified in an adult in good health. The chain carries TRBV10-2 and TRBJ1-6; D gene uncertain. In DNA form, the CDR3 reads TGCGCCAGCAGTGGAGGCCAGTCCTATAATTCACCCCTCCACTTT. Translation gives CASSGGQSYNSPLHF.